What follows describes a single TCR beta chain. Its target is unknown. The data derive from a study of graft-versus-host responses after intestinal transplantation. Study in general: Following induction with anti-thymocyte globulin, all recipients were given tacrolimus and steroids for two to three years. Study-wide results and caveats: Allografts from individuals with graft-donor T cell macrochimerism displayed high graft-versus-host to host-versus-graft clonal ratios. GvH clone levels peaked in circulation, and this peak was associated with early post-transplant HvG declines. Some GvH clones were seen earlier in gut or blood, suggesting intestinal origin.

Germline V gene lookup returns CDR1 MNHNY and CDR2 SVGAGI (reference sequence). CDR3 size: 14 residues. V gave up 5 bases and J gave up 0 bases, with 11 bases separating them. Measured with immunoSEQ multiplex PCR; TCRdb has only the in-frame clones, and not every one. Among tens of thousands of clones, roughly 89% were seen once, and the ten largest hold 1.6%. Material: PBMCs, obtained 26 days after transplant. This clonotype was sampled from a human patient who received an intestinal transplant, so some T cells may come from the graft donor. This rearrangement joins TRBV6-6 to TRBJ2-7; possible D gene TRBD1, 6 bases. The CDR3 spells CASSMDSSSYEQYF. In DNA form, the CDR3 reads TGTGCCAGCAGTATGGACAGTAGCTCCTACGAGCAGTACTTC.